These 27 T cell receptor beta chains originate from one sample sequenced in a study of tissue T cells after allogeneic stem cell transplantation. TCRdb's table, derived via immunoSEQ multiplex PCR, lists solely in-frame clones and lacks some. The table lists 20,000 to 25,000 clones, roughly two thirds of them singletons, with under 0.75% in the top ten. Specimen: spleen. These receptors were taken from a female BALB/c mouse in good health. This line is of MHC haplotype H2-d.

For this clone: Mouse germline and gene names are used. The CDR3 goes on 1 residue after the read ends, and that part is filled in from the germline J gene. The J gene is TRBJ2-2, the V gene TRBV20; D might be TRBD1 (6 bases). The CDR3 runs 15 residues. The V end lost 2 bases, the J end lost 0 bases, and 10 bases lay between the germline ends. Germline values: CDR1 GFQATS, CDR2 STVNSAI. Partial CDR3 DNA: TGTGGTGCTAGGTTAGGGGGTGCAAACACCGGGCAGCTCTAC. It translates to CGARLGGANTGQLY. The CDR3 as a whole reads CGARLGGANTGQLYF.

On this clone: Mouse gene names and germline throughout. The sequenced fragment ends 1 residue before the CDR3 boundary, so the rest is inferred from the germline J gene. The chain carries TRBV19 and TRBJ2-1; 8 bases map to TRBD2. The germline V gene has CDR1 FNHDT and CDR2 SITEND (reference sequence). V lost 0 bases to trimming and J lost 1 base; unmatched junction nucleotides: 3. The CDR3 is made up of 16 amino acids. The DNA read from the CDR3 is TGTGCCAGCAGTATAGAAAACTGGGGGAACTATGCTGAGCAGTTC. Amino acid sequence: CASSIENWGNYAEQF. The whole CDR3 sequence is CASSIENWGNYAEQFF.

On this clone itself: Gene names follow the mouse nomenclature. The CDR3 end falls 1 residue outside the read, so it is completed with the germline J gene. The J gene is TRBJ2-5, the V gene TRBV13-2; D is undetermined. Deletions cut 0 bases from V and 2 bases from J, with 4 bases between. The CDR3 spans 13 residues. The germline V gene encodes CDR1 NNHNN and CDR2 SYGAGS (reference sequence). The DNA read from the CDR3 is TGTGCCAGCGGTGATGCACTCCAAGACACCCAGTAC. Translating gives CASGDALQDTQY. The entire CDR3 is CASGDALQDTQYF.

Of note for this clone: The gene names here belong to mouse. Read sequence stops 1 residue before the CDR3 end, and the germline J gene provides the missing end. The V call is TRBV13-2, the J call TRBJ2-4; maybe TRBD2 (6 bases). The CDR3 is 16 residues long. In germline, CDR1 is NNHNN, CDR2 SYGAGS (reference sequence). Deletions cut 0 bases from V and 0 bases from J, with 11 bases between. The CDR3: CASGDALGSSQNTLYF. The DNA read from the CDR3 is TGTGCCAGCGGTGATGCTCTGGGGTCTAGTCAAAACACCTTGTAC.

This clone has just a few counts. Genes here carry mouse names. The read ends 1 residue early relative to the CDR3; the germline J gene fills the gap. The rearrangement uses TRBV13-3 and TRBJ1-3; D remains unclear. CDR1 is NNHDY, CDR2 SYVADS, per germline. The CDR3 loop spans 14 amino acids. V lost 6 bases to trimming and J lost 0 bases, with 10 bases between them. CDR3 in amino acids: CASNRHPSGNTLYF. CDR3 DNA, as far as it was read: TGTGCCAGCAACAGACACCCTTCTGGAAATACGCTCTAT.

This clone was seen a single time. The genes are named according to mouse. The DNA ends 1 residue before the CDR3 does, and the rest of the CDR3 is filled in from the germline J gene. The rearrangement uses TRBV13-3 and TRBJ2-5, with 7 bases matching TRBD1. The CDR3 spans 14 residues. Per the germline V gene, CDR1 is NNHDY and CDR2 is SYVADS. J lost 0 bases, V lost 4 bases, and 2 bases had no gene match. CDR3 DNA, as far as it was read: TGTGCCAGCAGTTGGGACAGTAACCAAGACACCCAGTAC. Translating gives CASSWDSNQDTQY. The whole CDR3 protein reads CASSWDSNQDTQYF.

Points on this clone: Mouse germline and gene names are used. The read ends 1 residue early relative to the CDR3; the germline J gene fills the gap. The rearrangement uses TRBV13-2 and TRBJ2-1; 11 nucleotides agree with TRBD2. Germline loops: CDR1 NNHNN, CDR2 SYGAGS (reference sequence). The length of the CDR3 is 14 residues. V dropped 0 bases and J dropped 7; count of bases not matched to a gene: 0. CDR3 region: CASGDDWGGAEQFF. The sequenced part of the CDR3 DNA is TGTGCCAGCGGTGATGACTGGGGGGGCGCTGAGCAGTTC.

On this clone: Gene names and germline match the mouse. The CDR3 end is not reached by the read, which stops 1 residue before it; the germline J gene fills it in. The gene calls are TRBV13-1 and TRBJ2-1; D is perhaps TRBD1 (6 bases). The CDR3 length is 15 residues. The germline V gene has CDR1 NSHNY and CDR2 SYGAGN. With 0 bases removed from V and 2 bases from J, the gap between germline ends came to 9 bases. Partial CDR3 DNA: TGTGCCAGCAGTGATGCGGCAGGGGACTATGCTGAGCAGTTC. The encoded protein is CASSDAAGDYAEQF. The full CDR3 sequence reads CASSDAAGDYAEQFF.

Points on this clone: Each gene name is a mouse one. The CDR3 goes on 1 residue after the read ends, and that part is filled in from the germline J gene. J is TRBJ2-7 and V is TRBV2, with 8 bases that match TRBD1. The length of the CDR3 is 13 residues. The ends lost 4 bases at V and 5 bases at J; junction bases unmatched: 4. CDR1 LGHNA and CDR2 YSYQKL come from the germline V gene. CDR3 sequence reads: CASSPDRGNEQYF. The CDR3 bases that were read are TGTGCCAGCAGCCCCGACAGGGGAAATGAACAGTAC.

Notes on this clone: The gene names here belong to mouse. The missing CDR3 end, 1 residue past where the read stops, is filled in from the germline J gene. J is TRBJ2-5 and V is TRBV13-3; the match to TRBD1 covers 8 bases. Per the germline V gene, CDR1 is NNHDY and CDR2 is SYVADS. The J segment lost 6 bases and the V segment lost 0 bases, leaving 6 bases of the junction unmatched. This CDR3 is built from 15 residues. The CDR3 region is CASSDASRGPDTQYF. CDR3 DNA, as far as it was read: TGTGCCAGCAGTGATGCGAGCAGGGGGCCGGACACCCAGTAC. Complete variable domain (other parts from reference TRBV13-3 and TRBJ2-5): EAAVTQSPRSKVAVTGGKVTLSCHQTNNHDYMYWYRQDTGHGLRLIHYSYVADSTEKGDIPDGYKASRPSQENFSLILELASLSQTAVYFCASSDASRGPDTQYFGPGTRLLVL.

The table lists this clone with a count of one. The genes and germline here are from mouse. The CDR3 here is CASGGPRGQGNERLFF. The DNA read from the CDR3 is TGTGCCAGCGGTGGCCCTCGGGGACAGGGCAACGAAAGATTATTT. V and J are TRBV13-2 and TRBJ1-4; 9 positions match TRBD1. Read coverage stops 1 residue before the CDR3 terminus; the germline J gene supplies the remainder. J gave up 4 bases and V 3 bases, and 7 bases lay outside the gene matches. This CDR3 contains 16 residues. Germline values: CDR1 NNHNN, CDR2 SYGAGS (reference sequence).

Comments on this clone: Mouse gene names and germline throughout. The CDR3 is cut off 1 residue early in the read; its end comes from the germline J gene. V and J are TRBV13-1 and TRBJ2-7; 11 bases fit TRBD2. The germline gives CDR1 NSHNY, CDR2 SYGAGN. This CDR3 spans 14 amino acids. V dropped 7 bases and J dropped 5; count of bases not matched to a gene: 8. The DNA read from the CDR3 is TGTGCCAGCGGAACTGGGGGGGCGAGGAATGAACAGTAC. Amino acid sequence: CASGTGGARNEQY. The whole CDR3 reads CASGTGGARNEQYF.

On this clone itself: Here the gene names and germline are mouse. The CDR3 goes on 1 residue after the read ends, and that part is filled in from the germline J gene. This chain connects TRBV20 to TRBJ2-7, with 7 bases identical to TRBD2. The CDR3 extends over 12 amino acids. Trimming at V came to 1 base and at J to 3 bases, leaving 0 bases not matched to a gene. Germline loops: CDR1 GFQATS, CDR2 STVNSAI. Incomplete CDR3 DNA: TGTGGTGCTAGGGCTGGGGGCTATGAACAGTAC. The encoded protein is CGARAGGYEQY. The complete CDR3 reads CGARAGGYEQYF.

For this clone: The listed genes are named as in mouse. The read stops 1 residue short of the end of the CDR3; the missing end is completed from the germline J gene. The chain joins TRBV4 to TRBJ2-3; 8 bases map to TRBD2. Germline loops: CDR1 LGHDT, CDR2 YNNKQL (reference sequence). J lost 1 base, V lost 4 bases, and 1 base had no gene match. The CDR3 spans 14 residues. The sequenced part of the CDR3 DNA is TGTGCCAGCAGCTGGGGGGGCGGTGCAGAAACGCTGTAT. It encodes CASSWGGGAETLY. The full-length CDR3 reads as CASSWGGGAETLYF.

A remark on this clone: Gene names denote mouse genes. The CDR3 end is not reached by the read, which stops 1 residue before it; the germline J gene fills it in. The chain recombines TRBV13-2 with TRBJ1-1; possibly TRBD1 for D (5 bases). V lost 5 bases, J lost 0 bases, and 8 bases lay in between. Germline CDR1 is NNHNN and CDR2 is SYGAGS (reference sequence). There are 13 residues in the CDR3. CDR3 amino acids: CASGETANTEVFF. The DNA read from the CDR3 is TGTGCCAGCGGGGAGACAGCAAACACAGAAGTCTTC.

This clone was found a few times. The gene symbols are mouse symbols. The CDR3 sequence: CASSQRTGGGYEQYF. Partial CDR3 DNA: TGTGCCAGCAGCCAACGAACTGGGGGGGGATATGAACAGTAC. This chain uses TRBV2 with TRBJ2-7; 10 positions match TRBD2. The observed sequence ends 1 residue before the CDR3 terminus, with the missing tail filled in from the germline J gene. Germline CDR1 LGHNA, CDR2 YSYQKL. Trimming removed 2 bases from V and 4 bases from J; junction bases left unmatched: 5. This CDR3 is 15 amino acids long.

Notes on this clone: The gene names given are mouse names. The missing CDR3 end, 1 residue past where the read stops, is filled in from the germline J gene. The J gene is TRBJ1-2, the V gene TRBV16; TRBD1 matches at 12 bases. The germline V gene has CDR1 SGHSA and CDR2 FRNQAP. This CDR3 contains 15 residues. V lost 1 base to trimming and J lost 3 bases; unmatched junction nucleotides: 0. The CDR3 here is CASSLGDRGHSDYTF. The sequenced CDR3 bases are TGTGCAAGCAGCTTAGGGGACAGGGGGCACTCCGACTACACC. The whole variable domain, remainder taken from reference TRBV16 and TRBJ1-2, is NAGVIQTPRHKVTGKGQEATLWCEPISGHSAVFWYRQTIVQGLEFLTYFRNQAPIDDSGMPKERFSAQMPNQSHSTLKIQSTQPQDSAVYLCASSLGDRGHSDYTFGSGTRLLVI.

In regard to this clone: All gene names here are mouse names. The read is 1 residue too short to cover the CDR3 end, so that end is filled in from the germline J gene. This chain links TRBV19 with TRBJ1-1; possibly TRBD1 for D (6 bases). The CDR3 extends over 11 amino acids. The germline V gene has CDR1 FNHDT and CDR2 SITEND (reference sequence). Trimming shortened V by 5 bases and J by 7 bases, and 9 bases separated the two germline ends. This chain's CDR3 is CASRTDREVFF. The covered CDR3 bases are TGTGCCAGCAGGACGGACAGAGAAGTCTTC. Complete variable domain (other parts from reference TRBV19 and TRBJ1-1): GGIITQTPKFLIGQEGQKLTLKCQQNFNHDTMYWYRQDSGKGLRLIYYSITENDLQKGDLSEGYDASREKKSSFSLTVTSAQKNEMAVFLCASRTDREVFFGKGTRLTVV.

This clone was counted a single time. Gene labels here are mouse ones. The CDR3 goes on 1 residue after the read ends, and that part is filled in from the germline J gene. This chain connects TRBV4 to TRBJ2-5, with 12 bases lining up with TRBD2. Germline values: CDR1 LGHDT, CDR2 YNNKQL (reference sequence). The V and J ends lost 4 bases and 2 bases, in that order; junction bases with no gene match: 4. The CDR3 runs to 16 residues. Partial CDR3 DNA: TGTGCCAGCAGCTCCGGACTGGGGGGGATCCAAGACACCCAGTAC. It specifies CASSSGLGGIQDTQY. The CDR3 as a whole reads CASSSGLGGIQDTQYF.

As regards this clone: Gene and germline names: mouse. The DNA ends 1 residue before the CDR3 does, and the rest of the CDR3 is filled in from the germline J gene. The chain carries TRBV4 and TRBJ2-1; D unresolved. CDR3 length: 11 residues. The germline V gene encodes CDR1 LGHDT and CDR2 YNNKQL (reference sequence). Trimming removed 4 bases from V and 5 bases from J, with 3 bases in between. The CDR3 DNA, read in part, is TGTGCCAGCAGCTCGGATGCTGAGCAGTTC. It is translated as CASSSDAEQF. The full CDR3 protein reads CASSSDAEQFF.

About this clone itself: The listed genes are named as in mouse. Partial CDR3 DNA: TGTGCCAGCAGCCCGGGACTGGGGGTTAGTCAAAACACCTTGTAC. Amino acids: CASSPGLGVSQNTLY. The whole CDR3 is CASSPGLGVSQNTLYF. V usage is TRBV5 and J usage is TRBJ2-4; 11 bases map to TRBD2. Read coverage stops 1 residue before the CDR3 terminus; the germline J gene supplies the remainder. The CDR3 is 16 amino acids. Germline loops: CDR1 LGHNA, CDR2 YNLKQL (reference sequence). With 4 bases clipped from V and 0 bases from J, the junction kept 3 bases outside the gene matches.

Concerning this clone: The genes are named according to mouse. The read gets to within 1 residue of the CDR3 end, and the germline J gene fills in the rest. The chain recombines TRBV31 with TRBJ1-4; D is undetermined. CDR3 size: 13 residues. V lost 1 base and J 2 bases, leaving 5 bases between the germline ends. The germline CDR1 and CDR2 sequences are GKSSPN and SITVG. Incomplete CDR3 DNA: TGTGCCTGGAGTCCCCTCTCCAACGAAAGATTATTT. This encodes CAWSPLSNERLF. The entire CDR3 reads CAWSPLSNERLFF.

As to this clone: Genes and germline come from the mouse. The observed sequence ends 1 residue before the CDR3 terminus, with the missing tail filled in from the germline J gene. The chain carries TRBV13-3 and TRBJ2-5; 10 bases agree with TRBD1. Germline-derived CDR1 and CDR2 are NNHDY and SYVADS. V shed 3 bases and J 3 bases; nucleotides not matched to a gene: 1. This CDR3 region has 14 residues. The CDR3 spells CASSGQGAQDTQYF. The CDR3 bases that were read are TGTGCCAGCAGTGGACAGGGGGCGCAAGACACCCAGTAC.

This clone was seen only a few times. The gene names here belong to mouse. The sequenced part of the CDR3 DNA is TGTGCCAGCAGCCAGACTGGGGGGGCTTTTGAACAGTAC. It specifies CASSQTGGAFEQY. The full CDR3 is CASSQTGGAFEQYF. The J gene is TRBJ2-7, the V gene TRBV5; 12 bases are a match to TRBD2. The read terminates 1 residue ahead of where the CDR3 ends, so the germline J gene completes it. The junction had 3 bases not matched to a gene; V was cut back by 3 bases and J by 6 bases. CDR3 size: 14 residues. Germline CDR1 reads LGHNA; CDR2 reads YNLKQL (reference sequence).

Worth noting for this clone: Mouse germline and gene names are used. With the read ending 1 residue before the CDR3 end, the germline J gene is used to fill in that end. This chain links TRBV19 with TRBJ1-4; the D is unclear. V was shortened by 2 bases and J by 0 bases, with 5 bases between the two germline ends. The CDR3 runs to 14 residues. The germline V gene has CDR1 FNHDT and CDR2 SITEND (reference sequence). CDR3 bases read: TGTGCCAGCAGTATCACAGTTTCCAACGAAAGATTATTT. This encodes CASSITVSNERLF. The full CDR3 protein is CASSITVSNERLFF.

Comment on this clone: Gene names and germline refer to mouse. The CDR3 end lies 1 residue beyond the end of the read and is filled in from the germline J gene. The chain joins TRBV13-1 to TRBJ2-4, with D uncertain. V lost 0 bases and J 2 bases, leaving 7 bases between the germline ends. Germline values: CDR1 NSHNY, CDR2 SYGAGN. The CDR3 has 14 residues. The covered CDR3 bases are TGTGCCAGCAGTGATGCACAGAATCAAAACACCTTGTAC. Amino acid sequence: CASSDAQNQNTLY. The entire CDR3 protein is CASSDAQNQNTLYF.

A note on this clone: Gene names refer to mouse genes. CDR3 protein: CASSMADRINERLFF. CDR3 DNA (partial): TGTGCCAGCAGTATGGCGGACAGGATCAACGAAAGATTATTT. The J gene is TRBJ1-4, the V gene TRBV19, with TRBD1 matching 7 bases. The CDR3 goes on 1 residue after the read ends, and that part is filled in from the germline J gene. V lost 2 bases, J lost 4 bases, and 5 bases stayed unmatched. This CDR3 is 15 amino acids long. CDR1 and CDR2 from the germline V gene are FNHDT and SITEND (reference sequence).